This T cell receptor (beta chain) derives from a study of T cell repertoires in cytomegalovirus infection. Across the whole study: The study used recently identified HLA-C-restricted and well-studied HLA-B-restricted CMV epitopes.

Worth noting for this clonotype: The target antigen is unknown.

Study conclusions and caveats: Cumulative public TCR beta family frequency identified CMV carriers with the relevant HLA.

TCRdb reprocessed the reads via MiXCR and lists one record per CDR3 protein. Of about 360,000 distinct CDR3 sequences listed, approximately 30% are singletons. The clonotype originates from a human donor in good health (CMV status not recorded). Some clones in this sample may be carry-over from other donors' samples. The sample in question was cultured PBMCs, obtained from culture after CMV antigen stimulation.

CDR3 residues: CASKQGTEAFF. The CDR3 nucleotides read TGTGCCAGCAAGCAGGGCACTGAAGCTTTCTTT. The genes are TRBV6-1 and TRBJ1-1, with D tentatively TRBD1 (5 bases). CDR1 and CDR2 from the germline V gene are MNHNS and SASEGT. The CDR3 loop spans 11 amino acids. Trimming stripped 7 bases from V and 4 bases from J, with 7 bases between.